The 7 T cell receptor beta chains below were found in one sample sequenced in a study of identical twins. TCRdb re-derived calls from the 5' RACE reads in MiXCR, one entry per CDR3 protein. The table has 700,000 or so distinct CDR3 sequences, around 20% seen once. These data also featured in a second study, about T cells expressing NK-cell markers.

The specimen was PBMCs. These receptors were obtained from a woman aged 18-30 years in good health.

This clonotype was seen ten or more times. This chain uses TRBV20-1 with TRBJ2-3, with 10 nucleotides matching TRBD2. V trimming: 0 bases; J trimming: 6 bases; junction bases outside the gene matches: 9. Germline V gene sequence: CDR1 DFQATT, CDR2 SNEGSKA (reference sequence). The CDR3 extends over 16 amino acids. The CDR3 loop reads CSARDVLAGVYDTQYF. The CDR3 region has the DNA TGCAGTGCTAGAGATGTCCTAGCGGGAGTATATGATACGCAGTATTTT.

This clonotype came up a few times. The chain carries TRBV29-1 and TRBJ2-1; D might be TRBD2 (6 bases). CDR1 is SQVTM and CDR2 is ANQGSEA in the germline V gene. The V end lost 4 bases, the J end lost 0 bases, and 7 bases lay between the germline ends. The CDR3 consists of 13 residues. The CDR3: CSVGTTSYNEQFF. The CDR3 DNA is TGCAGCGTTGGGACTACCTCCTACAATGAGCAGTTCTTC.

The rearrangement joins TRBV5-6 to TRBJ2-5, with 7 bases fitting TRBD2. The CDR3 sequence is 17 residues long. Trimming took 4 bases from V and 3 from J; bases not matched to a gene: 15. CDR1 is SGHDT, CDR2 YYEEEE, per germline. CDR3 region: CASSPEPGTNLEETQYF. The CDR3 nucleotides read TGTGCCAGCAGCCCGGAGCCCGGGACTAACCTAGAAGAGACCCAGTACTTC.

The chain has TRBV5-6 and TRBJ1-2; no reliable D call. V was trimmed by 2 bases and J by 7 bases, leaving 12 bases between them. This CDR3 has 13 residues. Germline assignment: CDR1 SGHDT and CDR2 YYEEEE. The CDR3 DNA sequence: TGTGCCAGCAGCTTTGGCGGGGAGGCTGGCTACACCTTC. Encoded protein: CASSFGGEAGYTF.

The J gene is TRBJ2-2, the V gene TRBV5-1, with D tentatively TRBD1 or TRBD2 (5 bases each). Trimming removed 4 bases at V and 4 bases at J, with 14 bases between. The V gene's germline CDR1 is SGHRS and CDR2 YFSETQ. This CDR3 comprises 15 residues. The CDR3 protein is CASSPGPSSTGELFF. The CDR3 nucleotides read TGCGCCAGCAGCCCGGGGCCTTCGAGCACCGGGGAGCTGTTTTTT. Full variable domain (remainder filled in from reference TRBV5-1 and TRBJ2-2): KAGVTQTPRYLIKTRGQQVTLSCSPISGHRSVSWYQQTPGQGLQFLFEYFSETQRNKGNFPGRFSGRQFSNSRSEMNVSTLELGDSALYLCASSPGPSSTGELFFGEGSRLTVL.

This clonotype occurred many times. This rearrangement joins TRBV15 to TRBJ1-6; TRBD1 aligns across 9 bases. This CDR3 comprises 13 residues. The germline CDR1 and CDR2 sequences are LNHNV and YYDKDF (reference sequence). V lost 6 bases, J lost 6 bases, and 0 bases stayed unmatched. The CDR3 loop is CATRDRGNSPLHF. In DNA form, the CDR3 reads TGTGCCACCAGGGACAGGGGTAATTCACCCCTCCACTTT.

Only a few counts were recorded for this clonotype. The rearrangement joins TRBV7-9 to TRBJ2-3; D is uncertain. CDR3 length: 14 residues. The V gene's germline CDR1 is SEHNR and CDR2 FQNEAQ (reference sequence). The ends were cut back, 2 bases at V and 6 bases at J, with 12 bases in the middle. The CDR3 spells CASSLNAAADTQYF. The CDR3 DNA reads TGTGCCAGCAGCTTAAACGCGGCAGCGGATACGCAGTATTTT. Variable domain in full (rest from reference TRBV7-9 and TRBJ2-3): DTGVSQNPRHKITKRGQNVTFRCDPISEHNRLYWYRQTLGQGPEFLTYFQNEAQLEKSRLLSDRFSAERPKGSFSTLEIQRTEQGDSAMYLCASSLNAAADTQYFGPGTRLTVL.